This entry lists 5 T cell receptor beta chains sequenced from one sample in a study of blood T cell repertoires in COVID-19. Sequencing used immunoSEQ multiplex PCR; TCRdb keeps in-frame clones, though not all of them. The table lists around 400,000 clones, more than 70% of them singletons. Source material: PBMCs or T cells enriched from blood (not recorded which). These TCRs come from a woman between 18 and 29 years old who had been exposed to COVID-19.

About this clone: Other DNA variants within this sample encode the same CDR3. The CDR3, as DNA: TGTGCCAGCTCACCAGGGACAGGGGCCTACGAGCAGTACTTC. It yields the protein CASSPGTGAYEQYF. The chain is built from TRBV18 and TRBJ2-7; 10 bases align to TRBD1. This CDR3 is built from 14 residues. CDR1 and CDR2 from the germline V gene are KGHSH and LQKENI. V trimming: 2 bases; J trimming: 2 bases; junction bases outside the gene matches: 0.

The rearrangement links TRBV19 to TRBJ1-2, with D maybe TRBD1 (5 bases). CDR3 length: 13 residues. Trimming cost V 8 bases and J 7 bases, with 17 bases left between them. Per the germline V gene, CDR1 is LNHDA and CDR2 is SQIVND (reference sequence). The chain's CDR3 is CASHRQGVAGYTF. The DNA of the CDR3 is TGTGCCAGTCACCGGCAAGGGGTAGCTGGCTACACCTTC.

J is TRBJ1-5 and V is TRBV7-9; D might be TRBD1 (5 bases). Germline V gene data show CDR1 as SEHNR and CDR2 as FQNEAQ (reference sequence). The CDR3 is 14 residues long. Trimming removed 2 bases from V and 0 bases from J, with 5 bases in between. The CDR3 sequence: CASSLQGSNQPQHF. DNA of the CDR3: TGTGCCAGCAGCTTACAGGGTAGCAATCAGCCCCAGCATTTT.

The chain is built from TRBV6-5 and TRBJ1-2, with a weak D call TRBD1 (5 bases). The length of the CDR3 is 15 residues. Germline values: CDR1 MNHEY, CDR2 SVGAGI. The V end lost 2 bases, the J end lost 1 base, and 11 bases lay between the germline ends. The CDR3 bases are TGTGCCAGCAGTTACCTTTGGACACTTAACTATGGCTACACCTTC. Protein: CASSYLWTLNYGYTF.

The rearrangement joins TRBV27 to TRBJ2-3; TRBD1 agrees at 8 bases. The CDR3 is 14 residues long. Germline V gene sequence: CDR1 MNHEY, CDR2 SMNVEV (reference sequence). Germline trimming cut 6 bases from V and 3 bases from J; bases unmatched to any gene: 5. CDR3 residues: CASRTGVGTDTQYF. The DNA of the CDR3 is TGTGCCAGCAGGACAGGGGTGGGGACAGATACGCAGTATTTT.